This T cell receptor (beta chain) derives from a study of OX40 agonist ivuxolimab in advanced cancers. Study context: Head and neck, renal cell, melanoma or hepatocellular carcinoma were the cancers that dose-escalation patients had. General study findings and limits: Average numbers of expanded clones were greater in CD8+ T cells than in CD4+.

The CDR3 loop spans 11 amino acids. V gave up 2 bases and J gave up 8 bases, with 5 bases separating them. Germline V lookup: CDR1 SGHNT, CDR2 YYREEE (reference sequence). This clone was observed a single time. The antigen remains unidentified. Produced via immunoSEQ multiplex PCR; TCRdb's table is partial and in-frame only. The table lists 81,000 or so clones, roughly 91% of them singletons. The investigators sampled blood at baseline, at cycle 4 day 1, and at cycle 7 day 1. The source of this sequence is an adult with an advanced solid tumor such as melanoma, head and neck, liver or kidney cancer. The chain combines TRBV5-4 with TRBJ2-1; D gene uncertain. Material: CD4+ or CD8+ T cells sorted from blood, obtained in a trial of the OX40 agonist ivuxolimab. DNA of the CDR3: TGTGCCAGCAGCTTAGAGTATGAGCAGTTCTTC. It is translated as CASSLEYEQFF. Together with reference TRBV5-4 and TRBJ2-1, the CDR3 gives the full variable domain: ETGVTQSPTHLIKTRGQQVTLRCSSQSGHNTVSWYQQALGQGPQFIFQYYREEENGRGNFPPRFSGLQFPNYSSELNVNALELDDSALYLCASSLEYEQFFGPGTRLTVL.